The 29 T cell receptor beta chains presented below share a single source sample, sequenced in a study of blood T cell repertoires in COVID-19. Using immunoSEQ multiplex PCR, the repertoire was profiled, and TCRdb retains in-frame clones only, with some absent. The table lists approximately 210,000 clones, just under 85% of them singletons. Sequencing input: PBMCs or T cells enriched from blood (not recorded which). These receptors all stem from a middle-aged man who had recovered from COVID-19.

This clone has just one count. This chain uses TRBV29-1 with TRBJ2-7; TRBD1 matches at 10 bases. Germline V gene data show CDR1 as SQVTM and CDR2 as ANQGSEA. After removal of 1 base from V and 7 bases from J, the junction contained 7 bases not matched to a gene. This CDR3 has 14 residues. The CDR3 sequence is CSVEAGQGTGEQYF. In DNA, the CDR3 is TGCAGCGTTGAAGCGGGACAGGGGACAGGGGAGCAGTACTTC.

The rearrangement uses TRBV28 and TRBJ1-6, with 11 positions matching TRBD1. With 2 bases clipped from V and 9 bases from J, the junction kept 0 bases outside the gene matches. The length of the CDR3 is 14 residues. The germline gives CDR1 MDHEN, CDR2 SYDVKM. The CDR3 region has the DNA TGTGCCAGCAGTTTAGGGACAGGGGGTTCACCCCTCCACTTT. As protein: CASSLGTGGSPLHF.

The chain uses TRBV4-2 and TRBJ2-1; 12 bases align to TRBD2. CDR3 size: 16 residues. Germline-derived CDR1 and CDR2 are LGHNA and YNFKEQ. The ends lost 0 bases at V and 9 bases at J; junction bases unmatched: 6. This CDR3 is CASSQEPSGGATEQFF. The DNA for the CDR3 is TGTGCCAGCAGCCAAGAGCCTAGCGGGGGGGCAACTGAGCAGTTCTTC.

This clone came up once. The chain employs TRBV29-1 and TRBJ2-2; D unclear. The germline V and J ends were trimmed by 5 bases and 4 bases, with 11 bases remaining between them. Per germline, CDR1 SQVTM and CDR2 ANQGSEA. This CDR3 has 13 amino acids. The CDR3 DNA follows: TGCAGCGTTACATGGGCTGGCACCGGGGAGCTGTTTTTT. Translated, it gives CSVTWAGTGELFF.

This clone was picked up many times. This chain links TRBV11-2 with TRBJ2-1; D gene unclear. This CDR3 spans 12 amino acids. Per the germline V gene, CDR1 is SGHAT and CDR2 is FQNNGV. The ends were cut back, 5 bases at V and 6 bases at J, with 8 bases in the middle. The CDR3 nucleotides are TGTGCCAGCAGCCGGTACGGCAATGAGCAGTTCTTC. This gives the protein CASSRYGNEQFF.

CDR3 sequence: CASSSGQTATEAFF. CDR3 in DNA: TGTGCCAGCAGCTCGGGACAGACCGCCACTGAAGCTTTCTTT. The chain combines TRBV7-3 with TRBJ1-1, with 7 bases that match TRBD1. J was trimmed by 4 bases and V by 4 bases; bases with no gene match: 6. The CDR3 spans 14 residues. Germline CDR1 reads SGHTA; CDR2 reads FQGTGA.

In this sample, this clone turned up a few times. The chain uses TRBV4-1 and TRBJ2-7, with a weak D call TRBD1 (5 bases). Trimming took off 0 bases at V and 1 base at J, with 7 bases between the two ends. In germline, CDR1 is MGHRA, CDR2 YSYEKL. The length of the CDR3 is 14 residues. The CDR3 nucleotides are TGCGCCAGCAGCCAAGAACAGGCGTCCTACGAGCAGTACTTC. It is translated as CASSQEQASYEQYF.

The chain joins TRBV25-1 to TRBJ2-2, with D perhaps TRBD2 (5 bases). CDR3 length: 15 residues. Trimming removed 6 bases from V and 5 bases from J, with 16 bases in between. Germline V gives CDR1 MGHDK, CDR2 SYGVNS. The CDR3 DNA reads as TGTGCCAGCAGCGGAATTTGGGGAGAGACCGGGGAGCTGTTTTTT. This encodes CASSGIWGETGELFF.

This clone has a single count. This sample also contains other DNA sequences that code for the same CDR3. This rearrangement joins TRBV28 to TRBJ1-1; D is perhaps TRBD1 (5 bases). Trimming took off 2 bases at V and 0 bases at J, with 7 bases between the two ends. The CDR3 runs 14 residues. Germline loops: CDR1 MDHEN, CDR2 SYDVKM. The CDR3 bases are TGTGCCAGCAGTTTAAGACAGATGAACACTGAAGCTTTCTTT. Protein: CASSLRQMNTEAFF.

This chain joins TRBV9 and TRBJ2-5, with 8 bases matching TRBD1. CDR1 SGDLS and CDR2 YYNGEE come from the germline V gene. V shed 3 bases, J shed 2 bases, and the junction held 3 bases outside the gene matches. CDR3 length: 14 residues. CDR3 nucleotides: TGTGCCAGCAGCGAGAGGACAGGGCAAGAGACCCAGTACTTC. It is translated as CASSERTGQETQYF. Full variable domain (missing parts from reference TRBV9 and TRBJ2-5): DSGVTQTPKHLITATGQRVTLRCSPRSGDLSVYWYQQSLDQGLQFLIQYYNGEERAKGNILERFSAQQFPDLHSELNLSSLELGDSALYFCASSERTGQETQYFGPGTRLLVL.

The V call is TRBV28, the J call TRBJ1-5, with D maybe TRBD1 (5 bases). V lost 3 bases, J lost 6 bases, and 9 bases lay in between. The CDR3 consists of 13 residues. CDR1 MDHEN and CDR2 SYDVKM come from the germline V gene. CDR3 amino acids: CASSFDRGQPQHF. The DNA for the CDR3 is TGTGCCAGCAGTTTTGATAGGGGTCAGCCCCAGCATTTT.

J is TRBJ2-1 and V is TRBV10-3, with 10 bases fitting TRBD1. V lost 9 bases to trimming and J lost 5 bases; unmatched junction nucleotides: 7. The V gene's germline CDR1 is ENHRY and CDR2 SYGVKD. This CDR3 is built from 14 residues. As DNA, the CDR3 is TGTGCCATTTCTGGACAGGGGGGAGACAATGAGCAGTTCTTC. Translation: CAISGQGGDNEQFF.

This chain uses TRBV4-2 with TRBJ2-2; possibly TRBD1 for D (5 bases). CDR1 LGHNA and CDR2 YNFKEQ come from the germline V gene. This CDR3 has 16 residues. V shed 0 bases and J shed 7 bases, with 15 bases lying between them. In DNA form, the CDR3 reads TGTGCCAGCAGCCAAGATCTTGGTCAGGGTGGCGGGGAGCTGTTTTTT. This encodes CASSQDLGQGGGELFF.

V gene TRBV19 combines with J gene TRBJ2-6; 7 nucleotides line up with TRBD1. The V gene end was trimmed by 5 bases and the J gene end by 4 bases; junction bases not matched to a gene: 8. The CDR3 is 16 amino acids. Per germline, CDR1 LNHDA and CDR2 SQIVND (reference sequence). The CDR3 protein is CASSAGDSSGANVLTF. CDR3 sequence (DNA): TGTGCCAGTAGTGCCGGGGACAGTTCAGGGGCCAACGTCCTGACTTTC. Using reference TRBV19 and TRBJ2-6 for the parts outside the CDR3, the full variable domain is DGGITQSPKYLFRKEGQNVTLSCEQNLNHDAMYWYRQDPGQGLRLIYYSQIVNDFQKGDIAEGYSVSREKKESFPLTVTSAQKNPTAFYLCASSAGDSSGANVLTFGAGSRLTVL.

This sequence joins TRBV5-1 and TRBJ1-1; D is ambiguous. The CDR3 contains 13 residues. V lost 8 bases to trimming and J lost 0 bases, with 11 bases between them. In germline, CDR1 is SGHRS, CDR2 YFSETQ. The CDR3 protein is CASTRDLNTEAFF. CDR3 bases: TGCGCCAGTACCCGGGATTTGAACACTGAAGCTTTCTTT.

The V call is TRBV7-6, the J call TRBJ2-5, with 10 nucleotides matching TRBD2. Germline V lookup: CDR1 SGHVS, CDR2 FNYEAQ. V shed 8 bases and J 1 base; nucleotides not matched to a gene: 7. The CDR3 loop spans 15 amino acids. CDR3 sequence (DNA): TGTGCCAGCGGCCTAGCGGGAGATAGCCAAGAGACCCAGTACTTC. This sequence encodes CASGLAGDSQETQYF.

CDR3 nucleotide sequence: TGTGCCAGCAGCGACAGTTTTAACTATGGCTACACCTTC. This codes for CASSDSFNYGYTF. J is TRBJ1-2 and V is TRBV12-3 or TRBV12-4; maybe TRBD1 (5 bases). Trimming left V 6 bases short and J 1 base short, with 9 bases between. The CDR3 loop spans 13 amino acids.

The chain couples TRBV2 to TRBJ1-1; D might be TRBD1 (5 bases). V lost 6 bases and J 1 base, leaving 9 bases between the germline ends. Per germline, CDR1 SNHLY and CDR2 FYNNEI. CDR3 length: 13 residues. The CDR3 loop reads CASSEQANTEAFF. The CDR3 DNA reads as TGTGCCAGCAGCGAACAGGCGAACACTGAAGCTTTCTTT.

The chain joins TRBV7-6 to TRBJ2-1; D perhaps matches TRBD1 (5 bases). The CDR3 totals 15 residues. Per germline, CDR1 SGHVS and CDR2 FNYEAQ. V shed 6 bases and J shed 0 bases, with 12 bases lying between them. The CDR3 bases are TGTGCCAGCAGTCGACAGTCTAGCTCCTACAATGAGCAGTTCTTC. Its protein product is CASSRQSSSYNEQFF.

This chain connects TRBV6-5 to TRBJ1-2; D possibly corresponds to TRBD1 (6 bases). Germline V gene lookup returns CDR1 MNHEY and CDR2 SVGAGI. The CDR3 extends over 16 amino acids. V lost 2 bases and J lost 0, with 13 bases in between. CDR3 DNA: TGTGCCAGCAGTTACGGGTCGGGGGGGCCTAACTATGGCTACACCTTC. Protein product: CASSYGSGGPNYGYTF.

In its sample, this clone was seen a few times. The chain combines TRBV7-2 with TRBJ2-1; no definite D call. Trimming took 1 base from V and 4 from J, leaving 8 bases between them. The CDR3 length is 14 residues. Germline V CDR1 and CDR2: SGHTA, FQGNSA. The CDR3 spells CASSLGSTYNEQFF. As DNA, the CDR3 is TGTGCCAGCAGCTTAGGTTCTACGTACAATGAGCAGTTCTTC.

This chain joins TRBV6-5 and TRBJ1-4, with TRBD1 matching over 9 bases. Looked up from germline, CDR1 is MNHEY and CDR2 is SVGAGI. Trimming at V came to 6 bases and at J to 8 bases, leaving 7 bases not matched to a gene. The CDR3 has 14 amino acids. The CDR3: CASSSRDREEKLFF. The CDR3 DNA reads TGTGCCAGCAGCAGCCGGGACAGGGAAGAAAAACTGTTTTTT.

The chain recombines TRBV12-3 or TRBV12-4 with TRBJ2-7; D possibly corresponds to TRBD2 (7 bases). CDR3 length: 13 amino acids. V was cut by 8 bases and J by 3 bases, with 14 bases left in between. CDR3 bases: TGTGCCAGCCAAAGGGGGGAGGGCTACGAGCAGTACTTC. It is translated as CASQRGEGYEQYF.

The chain recombines TRBV6-2 or TRBV6-3 with TRBJ1-2; D gene ambiguous. The CDR3 is made up of 14 amino acids. The V gene's germline CDR1 is MNHEY and CDR2 SVGEGT. Deletions cut 6 bases from V and 6 bases from J, with 17 bases between. CDR3 bases: TGTGCCAGCAGCCCACCCGAAGCCCGGGATGGCTACACCTTC. This translates into CASSPPEARDGYTF.

The V and J genes are TRBV5-1 and TRBJ2-7; D may be TRBD1 (6 bases). CDR1 and CDR2 from the germline V gene are SGHRS and YFSETQ. The CDR3 loop spans 14 amino acids. V was cut by 0 bases and J by 1 base, with 8 bases left in between. CDR3 in DNA: TGCGCCAGCAGCTTGGTGGGACAATCCTACGAGCAGTACTTC. Amino acid sequence: CASSLVGQSYEQYF.

The chain is built from TRBV10-3 and TRBJ1-5; TRBD1 might be the D (6 bases). The V end was cut by 0 bases, the J end by 7 bases, with 13 bases between. The CDR3 loop spans 15 amino acids. The germline gives CDR1 ENHRY, CDR2 SYGVKD. The DNA for the CDR3 is TGTGCCATCAGTGAGTCAAAGGGGGAGAGCCAGCCCCAGCATTTT. As protein: CAISESKGESQPQHF.

This clone showed up just a few times. The chain recombines TRBV3-1 (or the pseudogene TRBV3-2) with TRBJ2-3, with 14 bases matching TRBD2. CDR1 and CDR2 from the germline V gene are LGHDT and YNNKEL (reference sequence). J lost 2 bases, V lost 0 bases, and 7 bases had no gene match. The CDR3 has 19 amino acids. The CDR3 loop is CASSQDPGLAGAHTDTQYF. The CDR3 nucleotides read TGTGCCAGCAGCCAAGATCCGGGACTAGCGGGGGCCCACACAGATACGCAGTATTTT.

This rearrangement joins TRBV11-3 to TRBJ1-1, with D unresolved. V lost 5 bases, J lost 4 bases, and 20 bases lay in between. CDR3 size: 16 residues. From germline, CDR1 is SGHNT and CDR2 YENEEA. For the CDR3, the DNA is TGTGCCAGCAGCCCAGGAGCGGGAGGAGGGAGCACTGAAGCTTTCTTT. Amino acids: CASSPGAGGGSTEAFF. The variable domain in full, with the rest retrieved from reference TRBV11-3 and TRBJ1-1, is EAGVVQSPRYKIIEKKQPVAFWCNPISGHNTLYWYLQNLGQGPELLIRYENEEAVDDSQLPKDRFSAERLKGVDSTLKIQPAELGDSAVYLCASSPGAGGGSTEAFFGQGTRLTVV.

This chain uses TRBV28 with TRBJ2-5; TRBD1 agrees at 11 bases. Germline CDR1 and CDR2: MDHEN and SYDVKM. The CDR3 covers 15 residues. V was clipped by 5 bases and J by 2 bases; unmatched bases: 4. DNA for the CDR3: TGTGCCAGCAGTGGCGGGACAGGGGGGCAAGAGACCCAGTACTTC. This encodes CASSGGTGGQETQYF.